One and the same sample provided the 28 T cell receptor beta chains below, sequenced in a study of blood T cells in healthy people across ages. Together with a sample-barcoded 5' primer, a J-beta primer mix was included in a second PCR lasting about 6 to 12 cycles. TCRdb reanalysed the 5' RACE reads using MiXCR and keeps one entry per CDR3 protein. The sample carries approximately 2,000,000 distinct CDR3 sequences, around 42% recorded once. Material for sequencing was blood. Source of these receptors: a human donor in good health.

In this sample, this clonotype turned up a few times. This chain uses TRBV9 with TRBJ2-7; D remains ambiguous. Germline loops: CDR1 SGDLS, CDR2 YYNGEE. The V gene lost 6 bases and the J gene lost 2 bases, with 3 bases spanning the gap. CDR3 length equals 10 residues. The CDR3 here is CASTPYEQYF. The CDR3 nucleotides read TGTGCCAGCACCCCCTACGAGCAGTACTTC.

Comments on this clonotype: Sequence at one end of the junction differs from germline and may be a read error. This chain connects TRBV3-1 to TRBJ1-4; D uncertain. CDR1 and CDR2 (germline): LGHDT, YNNKEL (reference sequence). The CDR3 spans 15 residues. The CDR3 region has the DNA TGTGCCAGCAGCAAAGACTCGCGCACTAGGGAAAAACTGTTTTTT. It yields the protein CASSKDSRTREKLFF. Combining the CDR3 with reference TRBV3-1 and TRBJ1-4 gives the whole variable domain DTAVSQTPKYLVTQMGNDKSIKCEQNLGHDTMYWYKQDSKKFLKIMFSYNNKELIINETVPNRFSPKSPDKAHLNLHINSLELGDSAVYFCASSKDSRTREKLFFGSGTQLSVL.

This chain connects TRBV20-1 to TRBJ2-1, with 10 bases lining up with TRBD1. With V trimmed by 1 base and J by 2 bases, 2 bases remained unmatched. The CDR3 has 15 amino acids. Germline V lookup: CDR1 DFQATT, CDR2 SNEGSKA (reference sequence). Written as DNA, the CDR3 is TGCAGTGCTAGAGCGACAGGGGGCCCCTACAATGAGCAGTTCTTC. The encoded protein is CSARATGGPYNEQFF.

This clonotype was found a few times. The chain recombines TRBV12-3 or TRBV12-4 with TRBJ2-5, with D tentatively TRBD2 (6 bases). V was trimmed by 6 bases and J by 2 bases, leaving 13 bases between them. The length of the CDR3 is 14 residues. The CDR3 DNA sequence: TGTGCCAGCAGAAGGGGACTCGATCAAGAGACCCAGTACTTC. This translates into CASRRGLDQETQYF.

The chain has TRBV10-3 and TRBJ2-3; D uncertain. Trimming stripped 2 bases from V and 1 base from J, with 10 bases between. This CDR3 spans 15 amino acids. Looked up from germline, CDR1 is ENHRY and CDR2 is SYGVKD. The CDR3 DNA follows: TGTGCCATCAGTGAGGCCCGAGTGGGCACAGATACGCAGTATTTT. As protein: CAISEARVGTDTQYF.

This sequence joins TRBV10-3 and TRBJ2-4, with TRBD1 as a possible D gene (6 bases). The J call could be wrong; TRBJ2-7 is a better fit for the DNA end. The CDR3 has 13 amino acids. Germline loops: CDR1 ENHRY, CDR2 SYGVKD. CDR3 in amino acids: CAISVSQGNEQYF. DNA for the CDR3: TGTGCCATCAGTGTGTCCCAGGGGAACGAGCAGTACTTC.

This clonotype was detected a few times. The CDR3 DNA sequence: TGTGCCAGCAGTAGGGAAGCCGTGAACACTGAAGCTTTCTTT. It encodes CASSREAVNTEAFF. This chain links TRBV12-3 or TRBV12-4 with TRBJ1-1; no clear D. The CDR3 loop spans 14 amino acids. V lost 5 bases to trimming and J lost 0 bases, with 10 bases between them.

V usage is TRBV14 and J usage is TRBJ2-3, with D possibly called TRBD1 or TRBD2 (5 bases each). The germline V gene has CDR1 SGHDN and CDR2 FVKESK. V lost 4 bases and J lost 4, with 9 bases in between. The CDR3 contains 13 residues. CDR3 sequence reads: CASSRGISDTQYF. The CDR3 DNA sequence: TGTGCCAGCAGCCGGGGGATCTCAGATACGCAGTATTTT.

There are a few counts of this clonotype. The chain is built from TRBV24-1 and TRBJ2-3; possibly TRBD1 or TRBD2 for D (5 bases each). The V and J ends lost 4 bases and 2 bases respectively, with 15 bases between them. CDR1 and CDR2 from the germline V gene are KGHDR and SFDVKD. The CDR3 is 16 amino acids. The CDR3 DNA reads as TGTGCCACCAGTGACTTGGGACCGACTGACACAGATACGCAGTATTTT. This gives the protein CATSDLGPTDTDTQYF.

This sequence joins TRBV10-3 and TRBJ2-3; 7 bases agree with TRBD1. CDR3 length: 12 amino acids. Germline lookup yields CDR1 ENHRY and CDR2 SYGVKD. The J segment lost 3 bases and the V segment lost 11 bases, leaving 5 bases of the junction unmatched. This chain's CDR3 is CAARQGTDTQYF. CDR3 nucleotides: TGTGCCGCCCGACAGGGAACAGATACGCAGTATTTT.

The chain is built from TRBV14 and TRBJ2-4; a possible D gene is TRBD2 (5 bases). The CDR3 has 13 amino acids. CDR1 and CDR2 from the germline V gene are SGHDN and FVKESK. V was trimmed by 1 base and J by 13 bases, leaving 14 bases between them. This chain's CDR3 is CASSQAPGIGQYF. In DNA form, the CDR3 reads TGTGCCAGCAGCCAAGCCCCGGGGATTGGGCAGTACTTC. Full variable domain (rest looked up from reference TRBV14 and TRBJ2-4): EAGVTQFPSHSVIEKGQTVTLRCDPISGHDNLYWYRRVMGKEIKFLLHFVKESKQDESGMPNNRFLAERTGGTYSTLKVQPAELEDSGVYFCASSQAPGIGQYFGAGTRLSVL.

This clonotype was seen more than once but under ten times. The rearrangement links TRBV28 to TRBJ2-3, with TRBD2 matching 7 bases. The CDR3 has 15 amino acids. V shed 6 bases, J shed 2 bases, and the junction held 8 bases outside the gene matches. Germline CDR1 MDHEN, CDR2 SYDVKM. The CDR3 sequence is CASRGGAGITDTQYF. In DNA form, the CDR3 reads TGTGCCAGCAGGGGAGGGGCAGGGATCACAGATACGCAGTATTTT.

This CDR3 is CASSLVKSREQYF. In DNA form, the CDR3 reads TGTGCCAGCAGCTTAGTAAAGTCACGCGAGCAGTACTTC. This chain joins TRBV7-2 and TRBJ2-5; D not resolved. The J call is doubtful: the DNA matches TRBJ2-7 better. Germline V gives CDR1 SGHTA, CDR2 FQGNSA. There are 13 residues in the CDR3.

In DNA, the CDR3 is TGTGCCAGCAGCCGGTCGGGACGTGCGGAAGCTTTCTTT. This sequence encodes CASSRSGRAEAFF. The genes are TRBV3-1 and TRBJ1-1, with a tentative D call TRBD1 (5 bases). Trimming took off 4 bases at V and 8 bases at J, with 14 bases between the two ends. CDR1 is LGHDT, CDR2 YNNKEL, per germline (reference sequence). The CDR3 loop spans 13 amino acids.

The CDR3 coding sequence is TGTGCCAGCAGCTGGGGGGAGGGCCTTCGGACTGAAGCTTTCTTT. It yields the protein CASSWGEGLRTEAFF. V is TRBV5-6 and J is TRBJ1-1; D possibly corresponds to TRBD1 (5 bases). Germline V CDR1 and CDR2: SGHDT, YYEEEE. Trimming stripped 3 bases from V and 5 bases from J, with 17 bases between. The CDR3 runs 15 residues.

This clonotype was recorded a few times. V gene TRBV15 combines with J gene TRBJ2-5, with TRBD2 matching over 7 bases. CDR3 length: 14 amino acids. J gave up 5 bases and V 3 bases, and 6 bases lay outside the gene matches. CDR1 is LNHNV and CDR2 is YYDKDF in the germline V gene (reference sequence). Here the CDR3 DNA reads TGTGCCACCAGCAGCAGCGGGACGCTTGAGACCCAGTACTTC. Translation gives CATSSSGTLETQYF.

This clonotype was observed a handful of times. CDR3 loop: CASSLRARSYEQYF. In DNA, the CDR3 is TGTGCCAGCAGTTTGAGGGCAAGGTCCTACGAGCAGTACTTC. The gene calls are TRBV12-3 or TRBV12-4 and TRBJ2-7; the D gene is possibly TRBD2 (5 bases). Trimming cost V 3 bases and J 1 base, with 10 bases left between them. The CDR3 has 14 amino acids.

This chain connects TRBV24-1 to TRBJ2-5; D is tentatively TRBD1 or TRBD2 (5 bases each). CDR1 and CDR2 (germline): KGHDR, SFDVKD. Trimming pared 8 bases from V and 1 base from J, leaving 7 bases between. This CDR3 is built from 12 residues. CDR3 region: CATMGVQETQYF. CDR3 coding DNA: TGTGCCACCATGGGGGTCCAAGAGACCCAGTACTTC.

This rearrangement joins TRBV5-5 to TRBJ2-5; D may match TRBD1 or TRBD2 (5 bases each). CDR1 and CDR2 from the germline V gene are SGHKS and YYEKEE (reference sequence). The CDR3 is 14 residues long. The V end lost 3 bases, the J end lost 1 base, and 10 bases lay between the germline ends. The CDR3, as DNA: TGTGCCAGCAGCTGGGACCTCGCCCAAGAGACCCAGTACTTC. Translating it yields CASSWDLAQETQYF. Using reference TRBV5-5 and TRBJ2-5 for the parts outside the CDR3, the full variable domain is DAGVTQSPTHLIKTRGQQVTLRCSPISGHKSVSWYQQVLGQGPQFIFQYYEKEERGRGNFPDRFSARQFPNYSSELNVNALLLGDSALYLCASSWDLAQETQYFGPGTRLLVL.

There are a few counts of this clonotype. The rearrangement joins TRBV6-2 or TRBV6-3 to TRBJ2-1; possibly TRBD2 for D (5 bases). This CDR3 has 14 amino acids. From germline, CDR1 is MNHEY and CDR2 SVGEGT. The CDR3 is CAPKKGAETNEQFF. The CDR3 DNA reads as TGTGCGCCTAAAAAGGGAGCAGAGACCAATGAGCAGTTCTTC.

The chain recombines TRBV6-2 or TRBV6-3 with TRBJ2-1; no definite D call. This CDR3 contains 14 residues. CDR1 and CDR2 (germline): MNHEY, SVGEGT. Trimming pared 7 bases from V and 7 bases from J, leaving 17 bases between. CDR3 nucleotides: TGTGCCAGCAATTTAGCAGGAGCACGGAATGAGCAGTTCTTC. This sequence encodes CASNLAGARNEQFF.

This clonotype turned up a few times. The rearrangement links TRBV24-1 to TRBJ2-1; 9 positions agree with TRBD2. J was trimmed by 4 bases and V by 1 base; bases with no gene match: 4. Germline assignment: CDR1 KGHDR and CDR2 SFDVKD. There are 16 residues in the CDR3. The CDR3 loop reads CATSDFRAGGYNEQFF. DNA for the CDR3: TGTGCCACCAGTGATTTCCGAGCGGGGGGTTACAATGAGCAGTTCTTC.

In the case of this clonotype: One junction end disagrees with the germline gene, perhaps due to a read error. This rearrangement joins TRBV6-2 or TRBV6-3 to TRBJ2-3, with a tentative D call TRBD1 (6 bases). Germline assignment: CDR1 MNHEY and CDR2 SVGEGT. CDR3 size: 12 residues. CDR3 bases: TGTGCCAGCAGTTCACGGACAGCTACGCAGTATTTT. Encoded protein: CASSSRTATQYF.

The J gene is TRBJ2-3, the V gene TRBV20-1; D gene uncertain. V shed 5 bases and J shed 2 bases, with 23 bases lying between them. The CDR3 is 17 amino acids. Germline CDR1 and CDR2: DFQATT and SNEGSKA (reference sequence). The CDR3 sequence: CSAGPVEALQVTDTQYF. The DNA for the CDR3 is TGCAGTGCTGGCCCAGTTGAGGCCCTACAAGTCACAGATACGCAGTATTTT.

V is TRBV6-5 and J is TRBJ2-2; D might be TRBD2 (6 bases). This CDR3 is 13 amino acids long. V lost 5 bases and J 6 bases, leaving 10 bases between the germline ends. Germline V CDR1 and CDR2: MNHEY, SVGAGI. The chain's CDR3 is CASSAGFPGELFF. Written as DNA, the CDR3 is TGTGCCAGCAGTGCGGGGTTCCCCGGGGAGCTGTTTTTT.

This clonotype was picked up a small number of times. V and J are TRBV11-2 and TRBJ2-1, with TRBD2 matching over 7 bases. J was trimmed by 0 bases and V by 0 bases; bases with no gene match: 5. Germline CDR1 reads SGHAT; CDR2 reads FQNNGV. The CDR3 spans 17 residues. The CDR3 loop is CASSLDRTRSSYNEQFF. For the CDR3, the DNA is TGTGCCAGCAGCTTAGATAGGACTAGGAGCTCCTACAATGAGCAGTTCTTC.

This clonotype was picked up many times. This chain uses TRBV7-2 with TRBJ1-5; perhaps TRBD1 as D (5 bases). V was clipped by 2 bases and J by 7 bases, with 12 bases between them. Per germline, CDR1 SGHTA and CDR2 FQGNSA. This CDR3 has 14 residues. In DNA form, the CDR3 reads TGTGCCAGCAGCTTATTGGGAGGGGACCAGCCCCAGCATTTT. Protein: CASSLLGGDQPQHF. The variable domain in full, completed from reference TRBV7-2 and TRBJ1-5, reads GAGVSQSPSNKVTEKGKDVELRCDPISGHTALYWYRQSLGQGLEFLIYFQGNSAPDKSGLPSDRFSAERTGGSVSTLTIQRTQQEDSAVYLCASSLLGGDQPQHFGDGTRLSIL.

As DNA, the CDR3 is TGTGCCAGCAGCCAAGCTCGCTCGAGCGGGGGTCGGAATGAGCAGTTCTTC. It encodes CASSQARSSGGRNEQFF. The chain employs TRBV4-2 and TRBJ2-1; TRBD2 agrees at 8 bases. Trimming took 1 base from V and 7 from J; bases not matched to a gene: 12. The CDR3 is 17 residues long. Germline V gives CDR1 LGHNA, CDR2 YNFKEQ.